This T cell receptor beta chain was obtained from a study of regulatory T cells in long-lasting Graves disease. The time point here: newly diagnosed GD, antithyroid drugs for less than 3 months. TCR sequences were obtained from RNA taken from PBMCs. This clonotype was seen repeatedly, ten times or more. Building of the TCR beta libraries involved iRepertoire HTBI primers and Arm-PCR of CDR3 regions. From the multiplex PCR reads, TCRdb called clonotypes with MiXCR, one entry per CDR3 protein. The sample lists around 250,000 distinct CDR3 sequences, about 18% seen once, with about 14% in the top ten. The CDR3 loop spans 15 amino acids. The germline V and J ends were trimmed by 5 bases and 4 bases, with 17 bases remaining between them. CDR1 is SEHNR and CDR2 is FQNEAQ in the germline V gene (reference sequence). This sample also appeared in a second study, on T cells in Graves' hyperthyroidism and ophthalmopathy. From that study: HTBI primers were used for first-round RT-PCR of the TCR CDR3.

This clonotype was obtained from a woman younger than 45 with Graves disease. This chain links TRBV7-9 with TRBJ1-2; possibly TRBD1 for D (6 bases). Material: peripheral blood mononuclear cells (PBMCs), obtained at new diagnosis, from a patient treated with antithyroid drugs. This CDR3 is CASSPGGGPGYGYTF. DNA of the CDR3: TGTGCCAGCAGCCCGGGGGGCGGCCCGGGCTATGGCTACACCTTC.